This T cell receptor (beta chain) was captured in a study of cytomegalovirus exposure and HLA in healthy donors. Germline lookup yields CDR1 ENHRY and CDR2 SYGVKD. The junction had 4 bases not matched to a gene; V was cut back by 4 bases and J by 2 bases. The CDR3 sequence is 15 residues long. This clone has only a few counts. PCR involved 60 Vbeta and 13 Jbeta primers. Repertoires were generated with immunoSEQ multiplex PCR, while TCRdb's copy carries only in-frame clones and drops some. This sample has about 120,000 clones, with over 8% found just once. This TCR came from a man aged 25-45 years in good health and CMV-seronegative. Input material: PBMCs. This chain connects TRBV10-3 to TRBJ2-7; 11 bases are a match to TRBD2. CDR3 nucleotides: TGTGCCATCAGTGTCGGGACTAGCGGCGCCTACGAGCAGTACTTC. As protein: CAISVGTSGAYEQYF.